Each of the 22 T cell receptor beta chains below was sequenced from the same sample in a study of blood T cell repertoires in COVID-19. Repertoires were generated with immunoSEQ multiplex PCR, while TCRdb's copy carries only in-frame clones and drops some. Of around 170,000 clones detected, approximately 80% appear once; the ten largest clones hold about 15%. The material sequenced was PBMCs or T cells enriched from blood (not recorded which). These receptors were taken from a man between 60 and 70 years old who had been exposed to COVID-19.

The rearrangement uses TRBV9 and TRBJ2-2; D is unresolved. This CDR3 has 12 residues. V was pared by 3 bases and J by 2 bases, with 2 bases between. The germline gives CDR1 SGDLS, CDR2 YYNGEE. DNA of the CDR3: TGTGCCAGCAGCGCAAACACCGGGGAGCTGTTTTTT. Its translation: CASSANTGELFF.

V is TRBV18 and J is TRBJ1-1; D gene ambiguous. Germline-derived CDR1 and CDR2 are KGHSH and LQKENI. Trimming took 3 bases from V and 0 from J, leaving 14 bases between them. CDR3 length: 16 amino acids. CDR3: CASSPSRRRMNTEAFF. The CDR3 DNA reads TGTGCCAGCTCACCTTCACGGAGACGGATGAACACTGAAGCTTTCTTT.

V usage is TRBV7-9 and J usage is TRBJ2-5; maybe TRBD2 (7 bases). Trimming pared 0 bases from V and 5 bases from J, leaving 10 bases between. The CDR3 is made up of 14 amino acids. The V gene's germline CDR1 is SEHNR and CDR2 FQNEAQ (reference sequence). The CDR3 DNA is TGTGCCAGCAGCTTAGCCGCGGGGGCTGAGACCCAGTACTTC. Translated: CASSLAAGAETQYF.

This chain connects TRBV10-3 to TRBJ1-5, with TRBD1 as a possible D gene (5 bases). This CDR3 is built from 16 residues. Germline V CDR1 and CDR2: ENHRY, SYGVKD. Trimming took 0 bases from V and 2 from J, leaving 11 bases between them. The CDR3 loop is CAISESRVLGNQPQHF. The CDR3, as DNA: TGTGCCATCAGTGAGTCCAGGGTGTTGGGCAATCAGCCCCAGCATTTT.

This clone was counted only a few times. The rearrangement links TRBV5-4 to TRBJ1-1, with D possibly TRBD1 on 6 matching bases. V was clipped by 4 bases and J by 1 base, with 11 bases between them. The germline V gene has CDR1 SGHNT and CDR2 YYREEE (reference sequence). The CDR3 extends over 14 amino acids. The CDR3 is CASSARGRNTEAFF. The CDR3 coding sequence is TGTGCCAGCAGCGCCAGGGGAAGGAACACTGAAGCTTTCTTT.

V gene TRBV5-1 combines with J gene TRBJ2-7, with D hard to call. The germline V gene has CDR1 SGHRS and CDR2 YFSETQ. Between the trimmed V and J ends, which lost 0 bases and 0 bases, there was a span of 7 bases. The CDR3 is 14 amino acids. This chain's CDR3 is CASSLVFSSYEQYF. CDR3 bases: TGCGCCAGCAGCTTGGTTTTTAGCTCCTACGAGCAGTACTTC.

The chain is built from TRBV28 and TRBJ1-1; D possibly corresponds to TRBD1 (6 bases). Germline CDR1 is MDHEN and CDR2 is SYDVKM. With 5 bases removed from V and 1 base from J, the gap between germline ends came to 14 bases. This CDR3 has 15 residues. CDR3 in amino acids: CASSRGGWANTEAFF. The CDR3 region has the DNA TGTGCCAGCAGTAGGGGGGGTTGGGCGAACACTGAAGCTTTCTTT.

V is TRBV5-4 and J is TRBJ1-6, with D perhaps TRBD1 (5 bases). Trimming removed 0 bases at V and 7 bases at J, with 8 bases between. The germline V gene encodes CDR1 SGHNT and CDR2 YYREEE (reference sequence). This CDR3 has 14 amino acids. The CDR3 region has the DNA TGTGCCAGCAGCTTGGGCGGGGGGAATTCACCCCTCCACTTT. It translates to CASSLGGGNSPLHF.

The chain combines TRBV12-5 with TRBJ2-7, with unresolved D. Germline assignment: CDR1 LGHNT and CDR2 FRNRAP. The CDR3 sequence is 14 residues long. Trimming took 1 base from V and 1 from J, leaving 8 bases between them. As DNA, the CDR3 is TGTGCTAGTGGTTTGGAGCAACTTTCCTACGAGCAGTACTTC. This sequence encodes CASGLEQLSYEQYF.

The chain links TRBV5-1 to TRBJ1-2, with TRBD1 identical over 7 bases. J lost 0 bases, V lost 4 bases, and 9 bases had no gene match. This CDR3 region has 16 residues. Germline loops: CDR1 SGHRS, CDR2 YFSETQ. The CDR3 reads CASSPRDSLPNYGYTF. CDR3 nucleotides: TGCGCCAGCAGCCCCCGGGACAGCCTTCCTAACTATGGCTACACCTTC.

This CDR3 is CSVDTGDGGYTF. The DNA for the CDR3 is TGCAGCGTTGATACAGGGGACGGCGGCTACACCTTC. The chain is built from TRBV29-1 and TRBJ1-2, with 7 bases identical to TRBD1. The CDR3 extends over 12 amino acids. CDR1 and CDR2 from the germline V gene are SQVTM and ANQGSEA. Losses at the gene ends were 3 bases for V and 8 bases for J; bases not matched to a gene: 6. The full variable domain, completed using reference TRBV29-1 and TRBJ1-2, is SAVISQKPSRDICQRGTSLTIQCQVDSQVTMMFWYRQQPGQSLTLIATANQGSEATYESGFVIDKFPISRPNLTFSTLTVSNMSPEDSSIYLCSVDTGDGGYTFGSGTRLTVV.

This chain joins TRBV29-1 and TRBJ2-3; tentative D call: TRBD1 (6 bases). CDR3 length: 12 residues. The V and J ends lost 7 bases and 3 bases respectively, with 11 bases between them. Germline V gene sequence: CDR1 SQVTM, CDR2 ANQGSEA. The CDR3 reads CSAEGGTDTQYF. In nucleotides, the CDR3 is TGCAGCGCCGAAGGGGGAACAGATACGCAGTATTTT.

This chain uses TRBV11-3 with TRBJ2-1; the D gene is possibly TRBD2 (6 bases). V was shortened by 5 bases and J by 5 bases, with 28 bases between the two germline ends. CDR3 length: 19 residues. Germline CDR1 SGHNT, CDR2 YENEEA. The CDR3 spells CASSVRLGLWDSIDNEQFF. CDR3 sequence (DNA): TGTGCCAGCAGCGTCAGACTGGGGTTGTGGGACTCGATAGACAATGAGCAGTTCTTC.

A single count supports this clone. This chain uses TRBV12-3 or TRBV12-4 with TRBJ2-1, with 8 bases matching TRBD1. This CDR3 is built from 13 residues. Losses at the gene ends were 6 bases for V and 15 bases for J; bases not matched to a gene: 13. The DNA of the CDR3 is TGTGCCAGCAGCCAAGGGACAGGAAAGGCTAGGTTCTTC. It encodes CASSQGTGKARFF.

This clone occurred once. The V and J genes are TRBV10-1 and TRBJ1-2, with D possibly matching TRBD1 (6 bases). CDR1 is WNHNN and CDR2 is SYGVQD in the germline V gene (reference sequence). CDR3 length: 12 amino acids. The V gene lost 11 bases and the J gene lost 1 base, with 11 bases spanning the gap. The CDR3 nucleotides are TGCGCCGATCAGGGGATTAACTATGGCTACACCTTC. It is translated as CADQGINYGYTF.

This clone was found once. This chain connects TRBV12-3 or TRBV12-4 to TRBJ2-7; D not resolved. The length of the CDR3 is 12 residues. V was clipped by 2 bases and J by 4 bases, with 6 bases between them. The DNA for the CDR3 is TGTGCCAGCAGTTTATCCGAGTACGAGCAGTACTTC. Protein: CASSLSEYEQYF.

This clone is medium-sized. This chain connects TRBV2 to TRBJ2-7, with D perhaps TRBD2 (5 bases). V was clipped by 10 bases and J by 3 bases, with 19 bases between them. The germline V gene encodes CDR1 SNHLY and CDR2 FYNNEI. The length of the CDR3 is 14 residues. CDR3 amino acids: CATIPVRGNYEQYF. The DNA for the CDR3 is TGTGCCACCATCCCCGTCCGGGGTAACTACGAGCAGTACTTC.

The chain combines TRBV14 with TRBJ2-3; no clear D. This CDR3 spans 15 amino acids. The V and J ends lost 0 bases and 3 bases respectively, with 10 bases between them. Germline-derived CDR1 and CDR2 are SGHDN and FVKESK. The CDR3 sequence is CASSQDLGQTDTQYF. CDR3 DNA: TGTGCCAGCAGCCAAGATCTTGGGCAGACAGATACGCAGTATTTT.

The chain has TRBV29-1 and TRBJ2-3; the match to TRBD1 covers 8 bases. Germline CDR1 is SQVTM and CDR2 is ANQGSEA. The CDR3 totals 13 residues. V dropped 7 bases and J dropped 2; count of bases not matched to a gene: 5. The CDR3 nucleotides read TGCAGCGGCCGACAGGGGACCACAGATACGCAGTATTTT. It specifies CSGRQGTTDTQYF.

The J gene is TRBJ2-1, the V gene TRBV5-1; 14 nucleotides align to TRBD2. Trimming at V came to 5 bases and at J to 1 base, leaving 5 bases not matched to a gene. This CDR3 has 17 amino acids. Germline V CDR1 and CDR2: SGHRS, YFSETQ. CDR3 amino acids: CASSSGLAGVSYNEQFF. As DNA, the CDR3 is TGCGCCAGCAGTTCGGGACTAGCGGGAGTTTCCTACAATGAGCAGTTCTTC.

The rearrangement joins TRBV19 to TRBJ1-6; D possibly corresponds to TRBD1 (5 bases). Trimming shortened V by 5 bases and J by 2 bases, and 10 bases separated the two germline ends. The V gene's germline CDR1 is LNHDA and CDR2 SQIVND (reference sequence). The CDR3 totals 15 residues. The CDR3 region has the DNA TGTGCCAGTAGTCTCCGACAGACCTATAATTCACCCCTCCACTTT. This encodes CASSLRQTYNSPLHF.

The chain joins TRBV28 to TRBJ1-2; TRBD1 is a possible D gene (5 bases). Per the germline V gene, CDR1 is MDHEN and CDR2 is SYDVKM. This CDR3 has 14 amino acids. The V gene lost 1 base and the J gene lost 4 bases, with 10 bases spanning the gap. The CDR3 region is CASSLSGGTYGYTF. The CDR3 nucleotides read TGTGCCAGCAGTTTATCGGGAGGGACCTATGGCTACACCTTC.